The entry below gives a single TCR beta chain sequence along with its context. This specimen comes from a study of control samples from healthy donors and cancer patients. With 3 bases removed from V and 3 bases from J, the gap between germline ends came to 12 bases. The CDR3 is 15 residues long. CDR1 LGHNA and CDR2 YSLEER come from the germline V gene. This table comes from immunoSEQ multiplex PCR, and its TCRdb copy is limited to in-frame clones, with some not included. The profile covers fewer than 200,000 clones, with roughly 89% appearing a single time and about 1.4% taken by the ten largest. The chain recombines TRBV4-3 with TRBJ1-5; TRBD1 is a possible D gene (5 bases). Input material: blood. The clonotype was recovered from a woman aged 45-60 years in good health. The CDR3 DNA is TGCGCCAGCAGCCAGCAAACAGGATTCAATCAGCCCCAGCATTTT. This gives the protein CASSQQTGFNQPQHF.